The TCR beta chain described here comes from a study of blood T cell repertoires in COVID-19. Study-level background: In each case, the material was cDNA or gDNA derived from T cells, B-cell-depleted T cells, or PBMCs.

Only a few counts were recorded for this clone. The identical CDR3 is also encoded by other nucleotide sequences in the sample. The protocol was immunoSEQ multiplex PCR, while the TCRdb copy is restricted to in-frame clones and leaves out a portion. The repertoire holds approximately 300,000 clones, with 70% to 90% as singletons. The germline gives CDR1 LGHNA, CDR2 YSLEER. V was cut by 1 base and J by 1 base, with 10 bases left in between. The CDR3 length is 15 residues. This chain links TRBV4-3 with TRBJ1-1; no clear D gene. This clonotype was obtained from a woman under 40 who had recovered from COVID-19. Sequencing was performed on PBMCs or T cells enriched from blood (not recorded which). In DNA, the CDR3 is TGCGCCAGCAGCCAAGTCTTAGGAGGGAACACTGAAGCTTTCTTT. Translating gives CASSQVLGGNTEAFF.